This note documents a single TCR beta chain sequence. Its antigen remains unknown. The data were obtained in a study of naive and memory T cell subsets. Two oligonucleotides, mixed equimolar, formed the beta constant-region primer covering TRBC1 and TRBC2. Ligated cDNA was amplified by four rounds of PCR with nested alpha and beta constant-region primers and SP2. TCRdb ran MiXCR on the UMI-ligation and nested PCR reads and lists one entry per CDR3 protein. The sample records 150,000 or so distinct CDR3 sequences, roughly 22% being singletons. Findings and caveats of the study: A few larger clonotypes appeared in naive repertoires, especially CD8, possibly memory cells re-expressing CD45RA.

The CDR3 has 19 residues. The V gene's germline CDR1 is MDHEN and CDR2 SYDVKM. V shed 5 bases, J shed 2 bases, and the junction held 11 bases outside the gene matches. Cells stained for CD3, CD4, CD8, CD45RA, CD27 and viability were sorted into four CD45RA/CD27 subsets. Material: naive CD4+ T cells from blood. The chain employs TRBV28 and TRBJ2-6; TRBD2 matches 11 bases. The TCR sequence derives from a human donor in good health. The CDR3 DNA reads TGTGCCAGCAGTCCTTTAGCGGGAGGGCCGAATGCTGGGGCCAACGTCCTGACTTTC. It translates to CASSPLAGGPNAGANVLTF.